Below, 20 T cell receptor beta chains from the same sample are listed, as sequenced in a study of post-analysis software for immune sequencing data. Unique molecular identifiers were carried by the TCR beta cDNA libraries. Each CDR3 protein is one row after TCRdb ran MiXCR on the PCR reads. In the table there are about 430,000 distinct CDR3 sequences, 39% of which are singletons. General study findings and limits: Four or five TRBV segments occurring more often in patients than controls included TRBV5-6, TRBV5-1 and TRBV20-1.

These receptors lack a known antigen. Sequencing was carried out using blood. Source of these receptors: a girl aged 2 to 10 with multiple sclerosis.

In this sample, this clonotype turned up a few times. This chain connects TRBV7-2 to TRBJ2-1; D is unresolved. Germline V gene lookup returns CDR1 SGHTA and CDR2 FQGNSA. The CDR3 length is 11 residues. Trimming stripped 1 base from V and 10 bases from J, with 5 bases between. The CDR3 DNA reads as TGTGCCAGCAGCTTAGTGGTCGAGCAGTTCTTC. This sequence encodes CASSLVVEQFF.

The chain couples TRBV20-1 to TRBJ2-7, with 10 bases lining up with TRBD2. V gave up 5 bases and J gave up 3 bases; unmatched junction bases: 4. Germline CDR1 reads DFQATT; CDR2 reads SNEGSKA (reference sequence). This CDR3 spans 13 amino acids. The CDR3 DNA is TGCAGTGCTGGGGGACTAGCGAACTACGAGCAGTACTTC. Translation gives CSAGGLANYEQYF.

This clonotype was detected a few times. The V gene is TRBV7-6, the J gene TRBJ1-2; TRBD1 agrees at 11 bases. Trimming cost V 4 bases and J 4 bases; bases outside gene matches: 5. This CDR3 has 15 amino acids. From germline, CDR1 is SGHVS and CDR2 FNYEAQ. CDR3 sequence reads: CASSSGQGAAYGYTF. The CDR3 DNA is TGTGCCAGCAGCTCAGGACAGGGGGCTGCCTATGGCTACACCTTC.

This clonotype turned up a few times. The chain uses TRBV20-1 and TRBJ2-7; 8 nucleotides line up with TRBD1. The V gene end was trimmed by 3 bases and the J gene end by 0 bases; junction bases not matched to a gene: 4. The germline CDR1 and CDR2 sequences are DFQATT and SNEGSKA (reference sequence). The CDR3 loop spans 14 amino acids. In DNA, the CDR3 is TGCAGTGCTAGCCCGACAGGGGTCTCCTACGAGCAGTACTTC. This sequence encodes CSASPTGVSYEQYF.

This chain connects TRBV28 to TRBJ2-1; a weak D match, TRBD2 (5 bases). The CDR3 sequence is 13 residues long. Between the trimmed V and J ends, which lost 10 bases and 8 bases, there was a span of 18 bases. Germline V lookup: CDR1 MDHEN, CDR2 SYDVKM. CDR3 residues: CATAGSTGDEQFF. The DNA of the CDR3 is TGTGCCACGGCGGGTAGTACGGGCGATGAGCAGTTCTTC.

The DNA of the CDR3 is TGCAGTGCGAGATCCGTCCCCCGAGAGACCCAGTACTTC. This sequence encodes CSARSVPRETQYF. The rearrangement joins TRBV20-1 to TRBJ2-5; D remains unclear. Germline V gene lookup returns CDR1 DFQATT and CDR2 SNEGSKA (reference sequence). The CDR3 extends over 13 amino acids. Deletions cut 6 bases from V and 4 bases from J, with 15 bases between.

The genes are TRBV12-3 or TRBV12-4 and TRBJ2-1; D may be TRBD2 (5 bases). The V end was cut by 6 bases, the J end by 4 bases, with 16 bases between. There are 15 residues in the CDR3. CDR3 loop: CASSPPARLYNEQFF. The CDR3 region has the DNA TGTGCCAGCAGCCCTCCGGCCAGACTATACAATGAGCAGTTCTTC.

The chain is built from TRBV5-1 and TRBJ2-3; D is perhaps TRBD1 or TRBD2 (5 bases each). The CDR3 totals 15 residues. Germline V gene lookup returns CDR1 SGHRS and CDR2 YFSETQ. V lost 1 base to trimming and J lost 2 bases, with 11 bases between them. The CDR3 DNA reads TGCGCCAGCAGCTTGCGGGGCCCCCCCACAGATACGCAGTATTTT. Residues: CASSLRGPPTDTQYF. The full variable domain, completed using reference TRBV5-1 and TRBJ2-3, is KAGVTQTPRYLIKTRGQQVTLSCSPISGHRSVSWYQQTPGQGLQFLFEYFSETQRNKGNFPGRFSGRQFSNSRSEMNVSTLELGDSALYLCASSLRGPPTDTQYFGPGTRLTVL.

This clonotype showed up just once. This chain links TRBV7-2 with TRBJ1-2; D unresolved. The CDR3 has 13 amino acids. From germline, CDR1 is SGHTA and CDR2 FQGNSA. The V end lost 2 bases, the J end lost 3 bases, and 7 bases lay between the germline ends. The CDR3 sequence is CASSLTWDYGYTF. CDR3 coding DNA: TGTGCCAGCAGCTTAACATGGGACTATGGCTACACCTTC.

The J gene is TRBJ2-5, the V gene TRBV7-9; tentatively, D is TRBD2 (5 bases). Per germline, CDR1 SEHNR and CDR2 FQNEAQ (reference sequence). This CDR3 contains 11 residues. V lost 5 bases to trimming and J lost 11 bases, with 12 bases between them. The CDR3 loop is CASSPEGGQYF. In DNA, the CDR3 is TGTGCCAGCAGCCCCGAGGGCGGGCAGTACTTC.

The rearrangement uses TRBV29-1 and TRBJ2-3, with D uncertain. Germline loops: CDR1 SQVTM, CDR2 ANQGSEA. The CDR3 runs 14 residues. V lost 0 bases, J lost 7 bases, and 14 bases lay in between. CDR3 residues: CSVEDRFQAHTQYF. The CDR3 region has the DNA TGCAGCGTTGAAGATCGGTTTCAGGCTCATACGCAGTATTTT.

The V and J genes are TRBV29-1 and TRBJ1-2, with TRBD1 as a possible D gene (6 bases). Germline CDR1 is SQVTM and CDR2 is ANQGSEA. The CDR3 has 12 residues. Deletions cut 5 bases from V and 8 bases from J, with 15 bases between. The CDR3 loop is CSVLVRGPGYTF. CDR3 sequence (DNA): TGCAGCGTTCTCGTCAGGGGCCCGGGCTACACCTTC.

CDR3 region: CASSQELAGGSQETQYF. The DNA of the CDR3 is TGTGCCAGCAGCCAAGAATTAGCGGGGGGGTCCCAAGAGACCCAGTACTTC. J is TRBJ2-5 and V is TRBV3-1; 11 positions agree with TRBD2. V lost 0 bases and J lost 1; bases outside the gene matches: 4. CDR1 LGHDT and CDR2 YNNKEL come from the germline V gene (reference sequence). There are 17 residues in the CDR3.

This clonotype occurred a few times. The chain joins TRBV7-3 to TRBJ2-1; 10 bases line up with TRBD2. CDR3 length: 17 amino acids. CDR1 and CDR2 from the germline V gene are SGHTA and FQGTGA. Unmatched junction bases numbered 17, after V lost 6 bases and J lost 9 bases. DNA for the CDR3: TGTGCCAGCAGTTCTCCTGTGAATAGCGGGGGGATCGGTGAGCAGTTCTTC. Its translation: CASSSPVNSGGIGEQFF.

V usage is TRBV7-3 and J usage is TRBJ2-3; weak D call: TRBD2 (6 bases). V was pared by 7 bases and J by 1 base, with 12 bases between. Germline loops: CDR1 SGHTA, CDR2 FQGTGA. The CDR3 covers 14 residues. CDR3 nucleotides: TGTGCCAGCACCGCGGGATCCCGCACAGATACGCAGTATTTT. It is translated as CASTAGSRTDTQYF.

V usage is TRBV29-1 and J usage is TRBJ2-1; D is undetermined. V was clipped by 6 bases and J by 5 bases, with 14 bases between them. The length of the CDR3 is 13 residues. Per the germline V gene, CDR1 is SQVTM and CDR2 is ANQGSEA. The CDR3 reads CSVSRAPHNEQFF. The CDR3 DNA follows: TGCAGCGTGAGCCGGGCCCCACACAATGAGCAGTTCTTC.

This clonotype was detected only a few times. This chain uses TRBV6-1 with TRBJ1-2, with TRBD1 matching 8 bases. The CDR3 contains 15 residues. Looked up from germline, CDR1 is MNHNS and CDR2 is SASEGT. The junction had 14 bases not matched to a gene; V was cut back by 6 bases and J by 8 bases. The CDR3 spells CASSRSPDRVDGYTF. CDR3 DNA sequence: TGTGCCAGCAGCCGATCTCCGGACAGGGTGGACGGCTACACCTTC.

The chain combines TRBV6-6 with TRBJ1-1; the D is unclear. The V gene's germline CDR1 is MNHNY and CDR2 SVGAGI (reference sequence). Trimming took 0 bases from V and 4 from J, leaving 9 bases between them. The CDR3 is 14 residues long. The CDR3 bases are TGTGCCAGCAGTTACTCGAAGGAGAGCACTGAAGCTTTCTTT. It is translated as CASSYSKESTEAFF.

Comment on this clonotype: One junction end does not reproduce the germline sequence, and a read error may be involved. The chain carries TRBV5-1 and TRBJ2-1; D not resolved. CDR3 length: 16 amino acids. Germline CDR1 is SGHRS and CDR2 is YFSETQ. CDR3 nucleotide sequence: TGCGCCAGCAGCTTGGCCCCGCAGAAATTCTACAGTGAGCAGTTCTTC. Its protein is CASSLAPQKFYSEQFF.

There are a few counts of this clonotype. The V gene is TRBV5-1, the J gene TRBJ2-3; TRBD2 agrees at 9 bases. V lost 4 bases and J lost 3; bases outside the gene matches: 3. Germline assignment: CDR1 SGHRS and CDR2 YFSETQ. CDR3 length equals 14 residues. The CDR3, as DNA: TGCGCCAGCAGCACCGGACTAGCGACAGATACGCAGTATTTT. It yields the protein CASSTGLATDTQYF. Complete variable domain (other parts from reference TRBV5-1 and TRBJ2-3): KAGVTQTPRYLIKTRGQQVTLSCSPISGHRSVSWYQQTPGQGLQFLFEYFSETQRNKGNFPGRFSGRQFSNSRSEMNVSTLELGDSALYLCASSTGLATDTQYFGPGTRLTVL.